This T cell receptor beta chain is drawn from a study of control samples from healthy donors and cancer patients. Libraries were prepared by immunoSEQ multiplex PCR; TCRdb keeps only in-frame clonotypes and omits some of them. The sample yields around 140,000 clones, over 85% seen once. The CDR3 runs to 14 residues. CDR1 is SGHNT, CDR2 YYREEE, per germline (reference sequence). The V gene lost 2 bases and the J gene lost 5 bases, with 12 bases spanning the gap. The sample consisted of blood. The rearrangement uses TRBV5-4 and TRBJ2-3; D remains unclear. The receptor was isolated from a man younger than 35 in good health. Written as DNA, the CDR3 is TGTGCCAGCAGCTTTGAGCGTAGGAGAGATACGCAGTATTTT. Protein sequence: CASSFERRRDTQYF.